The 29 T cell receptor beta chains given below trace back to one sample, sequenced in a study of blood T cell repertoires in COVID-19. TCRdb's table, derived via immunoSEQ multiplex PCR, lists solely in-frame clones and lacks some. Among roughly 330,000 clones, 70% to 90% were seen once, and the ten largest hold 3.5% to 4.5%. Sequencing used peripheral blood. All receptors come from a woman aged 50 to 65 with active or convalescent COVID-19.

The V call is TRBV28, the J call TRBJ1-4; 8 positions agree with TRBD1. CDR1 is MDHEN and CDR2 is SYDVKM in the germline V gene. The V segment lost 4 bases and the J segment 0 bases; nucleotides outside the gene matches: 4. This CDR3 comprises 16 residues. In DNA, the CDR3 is TGTGCCAGCAGTTCACAGGGGGAAGCAACTAATGAAAAACTGTTTTTT. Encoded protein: CASSSQGEATNEKLFF.

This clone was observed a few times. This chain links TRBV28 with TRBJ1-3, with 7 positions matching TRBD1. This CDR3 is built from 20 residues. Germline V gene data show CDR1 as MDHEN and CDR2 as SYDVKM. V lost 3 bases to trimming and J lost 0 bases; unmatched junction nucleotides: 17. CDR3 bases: TGTGCCAGCAGTTTCACCGGACAGGCACCCGTCTTCAGCTCTGGAAACACCATATATTTT. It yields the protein CASSFTGQAPVFSSGNTIYF.

The CDR3 region is CASSGTGGIVHEQYF. The CDR3, as DNA: TGTGCCAGCAGTGGAACCGGCGGGATAGTCCACGAGCAGTACTTC. The chain employs TRBV6-2 or TRBV6-3 and TRBJ2-7; possibly TRBD2 for D (6 bases). The CDR3 is made up of 15 amino acids. Germline V gene sequence: CDR1 MNHEY, CDR2 SVGEGT. V was shortened by 5 bases and J by 5 bases, with 19 bases between the two germline ends.

The DNA of the CDR3 is TGTGCCTGGAGTGACTGGGGACTAGCGGGAACAGATACGCAGTATTTT. Amino acids: CAWSDWGLAGTDTQYF. The chain couples TRBV30 to TRBJ2-3, with TRBD2 identical over 13 bases. The CDR3 extends over 16 amino acids. V lost 1 base to trimming and J lost 3 bases; unmatched junction nucleotides: 4. Germline V gene lookup returns CDR1 GTSNPN and CDR2 SVGIG (reference sequence).

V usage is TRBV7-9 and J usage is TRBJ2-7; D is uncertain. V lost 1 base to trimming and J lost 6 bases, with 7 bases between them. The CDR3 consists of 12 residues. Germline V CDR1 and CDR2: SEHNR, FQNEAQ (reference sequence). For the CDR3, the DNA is TGTGCCAGCAGCTTAGGTTTGGCCGAGCAGTACTTC. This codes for CASSLGLAEQYF. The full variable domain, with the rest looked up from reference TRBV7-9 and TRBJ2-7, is DTGVSQNPRHKITKRGQNVTFRCDPISEHNRLYWYRQTLGQGPEFLTYFQNEAQLEKSRLLSDRFSAERPKGSFSTLEIQRTEQGDSAMYLCASSLGLAEQYFGPGTRLTVT.

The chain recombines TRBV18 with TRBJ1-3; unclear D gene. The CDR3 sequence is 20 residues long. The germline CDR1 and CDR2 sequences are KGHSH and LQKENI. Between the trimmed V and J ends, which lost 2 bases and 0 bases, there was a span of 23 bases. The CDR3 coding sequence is TGTGCCAGCTCACCAGGTGTTTTCGCGGGCGGAGTAAGCTCTGGAAACACCATATATTTT. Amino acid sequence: CASSPGVFAGGVSSGNTIYF.

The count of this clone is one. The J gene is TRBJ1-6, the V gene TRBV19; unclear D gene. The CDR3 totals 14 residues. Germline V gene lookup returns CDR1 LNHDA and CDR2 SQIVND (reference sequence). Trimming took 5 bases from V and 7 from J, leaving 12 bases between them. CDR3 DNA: TGTGCCAGTAGTGAGCCGGGATCGAATTCACCCCTCCACTTT. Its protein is CASSEPGSNSPLHF.

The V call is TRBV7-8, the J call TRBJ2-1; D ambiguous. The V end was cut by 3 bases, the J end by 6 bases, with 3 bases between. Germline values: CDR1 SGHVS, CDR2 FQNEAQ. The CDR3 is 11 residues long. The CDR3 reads CASSFINEQFF. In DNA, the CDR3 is TGTGCCAGCAGCTTTATCAATGAGCAGTTCTTC.

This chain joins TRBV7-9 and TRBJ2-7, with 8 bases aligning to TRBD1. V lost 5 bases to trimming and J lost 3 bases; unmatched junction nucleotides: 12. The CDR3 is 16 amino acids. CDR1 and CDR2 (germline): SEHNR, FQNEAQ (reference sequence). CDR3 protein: CASSTGQEEPRYEQYF. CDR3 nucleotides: TGTGCCAGCAGCACGGGACAGGAAGAGCCCCGCTACGAGCAGTACTTC.

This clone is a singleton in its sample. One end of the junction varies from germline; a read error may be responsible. The CDR3, as DNA: TGTGCTAGCAGCTTAGAAGCGGGGTCCAATGAGCAGTTCTTC. This translates into CASSLEAGSNEQFF. The chain recombines TRBV7-7 with TRBJ2-1; 7 nucleotides match TRBD2. CDR1 SSHAT and CDR2 FNYEAQ come from the germline V gene (reference sequence). The CDR3 totals 14 residues.

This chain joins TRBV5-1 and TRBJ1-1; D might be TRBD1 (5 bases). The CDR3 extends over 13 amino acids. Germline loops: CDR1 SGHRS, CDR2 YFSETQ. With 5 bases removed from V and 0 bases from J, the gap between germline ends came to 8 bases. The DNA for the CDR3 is TGCGCCAGCAGAGGGGTTTTGAACACTGAAGCTTTCTTT. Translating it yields CASRGVLNTEAFF. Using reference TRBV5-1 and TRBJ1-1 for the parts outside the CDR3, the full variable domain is KAGVTQTPRYLIKTRGQQVTLSCSPISGHRSVSWYQQTPGQGLQFLFEYFSETQRNKGNFPGRFSGRQFSNSRSEMNVSTLELGDSALYLCASRGVLNTEAFFGQGTRLTVV.

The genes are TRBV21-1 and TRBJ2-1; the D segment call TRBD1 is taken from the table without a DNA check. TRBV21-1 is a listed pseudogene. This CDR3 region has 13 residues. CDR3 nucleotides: TGTGCCAGCATCACGACAGCCAACAATGAGCAGTTCTTC. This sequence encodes CASITTANNEQFF.

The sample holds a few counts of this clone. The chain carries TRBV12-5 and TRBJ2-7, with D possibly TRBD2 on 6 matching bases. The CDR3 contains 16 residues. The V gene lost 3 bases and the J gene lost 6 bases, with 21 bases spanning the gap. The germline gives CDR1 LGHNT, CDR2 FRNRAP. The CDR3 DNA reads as TGTGCTAGTGGTTTACTGGTGACCGGGACTGTGACCGAGCAGTACTTC. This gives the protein CASGLLVTGTVTEQYF.

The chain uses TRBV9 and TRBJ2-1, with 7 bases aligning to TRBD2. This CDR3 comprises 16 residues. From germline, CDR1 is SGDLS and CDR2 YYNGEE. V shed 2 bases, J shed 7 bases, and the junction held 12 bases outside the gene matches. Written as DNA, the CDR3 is TGTGCCAGCAGCGTCTCACCGGGACTACCAGAGAATGAGCAGTTCTTC. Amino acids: CASSVSPGLPENEQFF.

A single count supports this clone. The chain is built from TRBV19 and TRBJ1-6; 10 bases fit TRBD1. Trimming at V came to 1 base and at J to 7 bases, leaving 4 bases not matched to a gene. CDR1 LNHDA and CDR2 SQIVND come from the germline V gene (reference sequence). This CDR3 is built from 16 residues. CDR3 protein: CASSIGDRGVNSPLHF. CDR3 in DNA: TGTGCCAGTAGTATAGGGGACAGGGGTGTGAATTCACCCCTCCACTTT.

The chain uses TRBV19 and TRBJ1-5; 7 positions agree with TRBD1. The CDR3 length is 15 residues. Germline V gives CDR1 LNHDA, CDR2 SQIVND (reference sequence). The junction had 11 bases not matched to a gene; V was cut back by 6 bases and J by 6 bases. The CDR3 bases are TGTGCCAGTAGAAAGACAGGGTCGTTGGGTCAGCCCCAGCATTTT. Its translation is CASRKTGSLGQPQHF.

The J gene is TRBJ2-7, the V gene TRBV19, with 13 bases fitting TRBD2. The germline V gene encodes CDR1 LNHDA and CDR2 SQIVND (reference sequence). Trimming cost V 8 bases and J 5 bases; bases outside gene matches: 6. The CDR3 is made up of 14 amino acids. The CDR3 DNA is TGTGCCAGTCGGACTAGCGGGAGTAAGAACGAGCAGTACTTC. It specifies CASRTSGSKNEQYF.

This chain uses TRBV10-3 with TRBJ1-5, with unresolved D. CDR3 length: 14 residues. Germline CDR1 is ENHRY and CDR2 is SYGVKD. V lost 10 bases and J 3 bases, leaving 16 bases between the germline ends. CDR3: CANKTTGPNQPQHF. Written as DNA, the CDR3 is TGTGCCAACAAGACAACCGGCCCCAATCAGCCCCAGCATTTT.

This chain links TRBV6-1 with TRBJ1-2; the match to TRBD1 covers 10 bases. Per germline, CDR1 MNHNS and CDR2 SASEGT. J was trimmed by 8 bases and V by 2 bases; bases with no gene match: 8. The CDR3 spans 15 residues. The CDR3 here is CASSELTGTGVGYTF. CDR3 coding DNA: TGTGCCAGCAGTGAATTAACCGGGACAGGGGTCGGCTACACCTTC.

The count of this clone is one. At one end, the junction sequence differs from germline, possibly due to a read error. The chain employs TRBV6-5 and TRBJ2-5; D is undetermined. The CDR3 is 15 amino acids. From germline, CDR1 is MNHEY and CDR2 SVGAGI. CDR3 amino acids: CASGYTFTIQETQYF. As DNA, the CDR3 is TGTGCCAGCGGTTACACATTTACTATCCAAGAGACCCAGTACTTC.

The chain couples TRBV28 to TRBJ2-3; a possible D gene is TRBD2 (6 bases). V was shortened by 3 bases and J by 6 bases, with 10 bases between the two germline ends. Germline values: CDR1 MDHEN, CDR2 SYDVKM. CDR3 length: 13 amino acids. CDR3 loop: CASSLGGADTQYF. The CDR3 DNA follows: TGTGCCAGCAGTTTGGGGGGAGCGGATACGCAGTATTTT.

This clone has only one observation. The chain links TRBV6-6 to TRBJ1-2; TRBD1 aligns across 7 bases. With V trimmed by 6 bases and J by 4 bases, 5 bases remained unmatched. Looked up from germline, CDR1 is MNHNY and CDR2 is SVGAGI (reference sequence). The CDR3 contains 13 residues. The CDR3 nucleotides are TGTGCCAGCAGCCTGGGACAGATCTATGGCTACACCTTC. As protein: CASSLGQIYGYTF.

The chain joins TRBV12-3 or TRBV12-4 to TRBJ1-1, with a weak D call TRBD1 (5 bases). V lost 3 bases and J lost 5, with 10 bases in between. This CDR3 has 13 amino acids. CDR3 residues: CASSFSRATEAFF. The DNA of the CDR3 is TGTGCCAGCAGTTTTAGCAGGGCTACTGAAGCTTTCTTT.

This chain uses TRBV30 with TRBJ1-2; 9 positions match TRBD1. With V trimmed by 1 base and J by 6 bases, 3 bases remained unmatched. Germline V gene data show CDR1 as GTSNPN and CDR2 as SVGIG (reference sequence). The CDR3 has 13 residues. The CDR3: CAWSGGTGNGYTF. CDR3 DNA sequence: TGTGCCTGGAGTGGAGGGACAGGGAATGGCTACACCTTC.

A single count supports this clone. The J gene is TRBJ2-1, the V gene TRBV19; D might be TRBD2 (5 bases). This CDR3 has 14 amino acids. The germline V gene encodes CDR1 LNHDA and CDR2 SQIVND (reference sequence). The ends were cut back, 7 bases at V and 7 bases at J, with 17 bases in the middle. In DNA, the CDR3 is TGTGCCAGTACCCGGGCCGGGGTTAGGAATGAGCAGTTCTTC. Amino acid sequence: CASTRAGVRNEQFF.

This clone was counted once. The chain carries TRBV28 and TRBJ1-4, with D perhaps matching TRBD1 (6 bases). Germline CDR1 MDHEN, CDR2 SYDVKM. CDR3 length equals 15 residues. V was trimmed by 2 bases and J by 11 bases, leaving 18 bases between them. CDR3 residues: CASSLPEQGRWKLFF. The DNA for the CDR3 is TGTGCCAGCAGTTTACCCGAGCAGGGGCGGTGGAAACTGTTTTTT. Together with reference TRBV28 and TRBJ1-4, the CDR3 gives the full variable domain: DVKVTQSSRYLVKRTGEKVFLECVQDMDHENMFWYRQDPGLGLRLIYFSYDVKMKEKGDIPEGYSVSREKKERFSLILESASTNQTSMYLCASSLPEQGRWKLFFGSGTQLSVL.

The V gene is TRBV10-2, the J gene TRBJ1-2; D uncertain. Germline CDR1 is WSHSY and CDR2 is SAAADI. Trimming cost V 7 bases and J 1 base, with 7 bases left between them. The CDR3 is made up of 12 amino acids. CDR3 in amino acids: CASMPSNYGYTF. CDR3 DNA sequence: TGCGCCAGCATGCCCAGTAACTATGGCTACACCTTC.

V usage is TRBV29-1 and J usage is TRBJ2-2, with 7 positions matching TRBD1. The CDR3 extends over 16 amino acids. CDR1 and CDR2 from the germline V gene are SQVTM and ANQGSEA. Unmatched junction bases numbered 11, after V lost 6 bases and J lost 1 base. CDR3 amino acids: CSVELRRTGNTGELFF. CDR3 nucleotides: TGCAGCGTAGAGCTACGTAGGACAGGGAACACCGGGGAGCTGTTTTTT.

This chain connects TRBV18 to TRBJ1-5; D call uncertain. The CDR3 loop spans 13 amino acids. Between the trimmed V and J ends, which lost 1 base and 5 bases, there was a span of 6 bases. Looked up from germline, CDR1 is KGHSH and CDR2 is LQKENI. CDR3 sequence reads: CASSPREDQPQHF. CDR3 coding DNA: TGTGCCAGCTCACCACGGGAGGATCAGCCCCAGCATTTT.